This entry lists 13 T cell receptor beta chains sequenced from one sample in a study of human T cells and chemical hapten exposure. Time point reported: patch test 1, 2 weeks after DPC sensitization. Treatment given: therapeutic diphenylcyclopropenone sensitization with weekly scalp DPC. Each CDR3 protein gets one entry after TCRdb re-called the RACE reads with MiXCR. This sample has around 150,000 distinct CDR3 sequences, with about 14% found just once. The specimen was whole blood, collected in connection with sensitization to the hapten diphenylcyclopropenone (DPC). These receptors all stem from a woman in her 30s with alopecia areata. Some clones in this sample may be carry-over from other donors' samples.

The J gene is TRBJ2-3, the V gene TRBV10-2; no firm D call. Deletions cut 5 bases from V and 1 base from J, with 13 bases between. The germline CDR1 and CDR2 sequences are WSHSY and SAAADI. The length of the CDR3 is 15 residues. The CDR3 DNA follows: TGCGCCAGCAGTCCCGACTGGCGTGGCACAGATACGCAGTATTTT. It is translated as CASSPDWRGTDTQYF.

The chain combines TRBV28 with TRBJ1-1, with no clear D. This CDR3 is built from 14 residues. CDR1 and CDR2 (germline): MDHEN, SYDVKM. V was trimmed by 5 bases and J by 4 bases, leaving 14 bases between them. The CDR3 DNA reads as TGTGCCAGCAGTCTTACAGTCTTGGGCACTGAAGCTTTCTTT. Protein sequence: CASSLTVLGTEAFF.

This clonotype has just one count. The CDR3 protein is CASSSIEQYF. The CDR3 coding sequence is TGTGCCAGCAGTTCTATAGAGCAGTACTTC. The chain uses TRBV28 and TRBJ2-7, with D hard to call. V was trimmed by 4 bases and J by 7 bases, leaving 5 bases between them. The germline V gene encodes CDR1 MDHEN and CDR2 SYDVKM. CDR3 length equals 10 residues.

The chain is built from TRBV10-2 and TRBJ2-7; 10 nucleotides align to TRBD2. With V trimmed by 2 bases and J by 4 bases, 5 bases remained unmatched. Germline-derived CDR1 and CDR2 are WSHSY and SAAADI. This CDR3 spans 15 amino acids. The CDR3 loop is CASSEPLAGNYEQYF. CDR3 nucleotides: TGCGCCAGCAGTGAGCCACTAGCGGGGAATTACGAGCAGTACTTC.

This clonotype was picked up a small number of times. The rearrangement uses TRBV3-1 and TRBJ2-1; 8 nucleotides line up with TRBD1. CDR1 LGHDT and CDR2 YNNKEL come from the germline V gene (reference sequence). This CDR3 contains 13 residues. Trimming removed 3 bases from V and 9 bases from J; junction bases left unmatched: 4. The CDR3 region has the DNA TGTGCCAGCAGCCACCCGACAGGGGCTGAGCAGTTCTTC. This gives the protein CASSHPTGAEQFF.

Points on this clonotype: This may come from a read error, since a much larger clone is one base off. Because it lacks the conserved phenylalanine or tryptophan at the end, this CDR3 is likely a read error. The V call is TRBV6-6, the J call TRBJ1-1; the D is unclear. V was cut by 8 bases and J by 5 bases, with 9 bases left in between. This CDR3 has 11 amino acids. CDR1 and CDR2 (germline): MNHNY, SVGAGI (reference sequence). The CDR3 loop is CASGGRTEAFS. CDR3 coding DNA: TGTGCCAGCGGAGGGAGAACTGAAGCTTTCTCT.

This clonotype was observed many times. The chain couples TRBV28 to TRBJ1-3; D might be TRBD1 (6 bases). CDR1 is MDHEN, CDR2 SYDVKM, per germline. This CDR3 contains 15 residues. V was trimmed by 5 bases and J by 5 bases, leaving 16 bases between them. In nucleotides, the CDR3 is TGTGCCAGCAGTCCACAGGGTTACGGGCGAAACACCATATATTTT. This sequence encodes CASSPQGYGRNTIYF.

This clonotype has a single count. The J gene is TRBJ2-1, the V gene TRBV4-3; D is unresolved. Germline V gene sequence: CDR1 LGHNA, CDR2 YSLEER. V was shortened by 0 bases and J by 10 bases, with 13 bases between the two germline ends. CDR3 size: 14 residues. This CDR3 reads CASSQDFGGWEQFF. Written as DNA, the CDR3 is TGCGCCAGCAGCCAAGATTTTGGTGGATGGGAGCAGTTCTTC.

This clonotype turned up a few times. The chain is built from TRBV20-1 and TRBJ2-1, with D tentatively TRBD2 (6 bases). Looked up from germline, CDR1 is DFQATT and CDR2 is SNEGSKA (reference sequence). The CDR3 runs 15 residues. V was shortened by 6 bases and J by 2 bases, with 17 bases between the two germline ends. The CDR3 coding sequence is TGCAGTGCCCCTGCGAGGCCGGGGGCCTACAATGAGCAGTTCTTC. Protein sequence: CSAPARPGAYNEQFF.

The DNA of the CDR3 is TGTGCCAGCAGTGCAGGGCCTAATAGCAATCAGCCCCAGCATTTT. It yields the protein CASSAGPNSNQPQHF. V and J are TRBV6-6 and TRBJ1-5, with a possible D match to TRBD1 (5 bases). CDR1 is MNHNY, CDR2 SVGAGI, per germline (reference sequence). This CDR3 has 15 residues. The V end lost 5 bases, the J end lost 0 bases, and 11 bases lay between the germline ends.

The chain's CDR3 is CASSTFDSNQPQHF. Written as DNA, the CDR3 is TGCGCCAGCAGTACATTTGATAGCAATCAGCCCCAGCATTTT. This rearrangement joins TRBV10-2 to TRBJ1-5, with D hard to call. CDR1 is WSHSY and CDR2 is SAAADI in the germline V gene. This CDR3 comprises 14 residues. Trimming cost V 5 bases and J 0 bases, with 8 bases left between them.

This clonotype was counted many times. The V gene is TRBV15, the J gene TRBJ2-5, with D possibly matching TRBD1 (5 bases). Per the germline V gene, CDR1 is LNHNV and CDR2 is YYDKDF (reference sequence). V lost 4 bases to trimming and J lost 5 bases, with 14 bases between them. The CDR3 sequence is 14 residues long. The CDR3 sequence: CATSIPGPGETQYF. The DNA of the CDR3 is TGTGCCACCAGCATCCCGGGCCCAGGGGAGACCCAGTACTTC.

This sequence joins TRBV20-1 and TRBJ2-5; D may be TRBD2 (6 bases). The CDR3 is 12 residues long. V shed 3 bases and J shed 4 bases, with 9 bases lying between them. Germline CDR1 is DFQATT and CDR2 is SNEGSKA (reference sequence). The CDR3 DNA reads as TGCAGTGCTAGGGCTAGCGCAGAGACCCAGTACTTC. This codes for CSARASAETQYF.